Following are 29 T cell receptor beta chains from one sample sequenced in a study of T cell responses to AZD1222 COVID-19 vaccine. Libraries were prepared by immunoSEQ multiplex PCR; TCRdb keeps only in-frame clonotypes and omits some of them. The table includes roughly 80,000 clones, about 91% detected once. The specimen was peripheral blood, collected on day 0 of AZD1222 vaccination. The receptor set was obtained from an adult in good health.

This chain links TRBV5-1 with TRBJ2-1; D unclear. CDR1 is SGHRS, CDR2 YFSETQ, per germline. Trimming took 7 bases from V and 6 from J, leaving 11 bases between them. This CDR3 has 12 amino acids. The CDR3 coding sequence is TGCGCCAGCCGAGAAGATGGCAATGAGCAGTTCTTC. It codes for CASREDGNEQFF.

The count of this clone is one. The rearrangement uses TRBV29-1 and TRBJ1-3; possible D gene TRBD1, 5 bases. In germline, CDR1 is SQVTM, CDR2 ANQGSEA. Deletions cut 5 bases from V and 3 bases from J, with 8 bases between. The CDR3 contains 12 residues. CDR3 sequence reads: CSVQGGGNTIYF. The CDR3 coding sequence is TGCAGCGTTCAGGGTGGTGGAAACACCATATATTTT.

The chain carries TRBV28 and TRBJ2-7; 8 bases align to TRBD2. With 8 bases clipped from V and 3 bases from J, the junction kept 9 bases outside the gene matches. Germline-derived CDR1 and CDR2 are MDHEN and SYDVKM. The CDR3 consists of 14 residues. DNA of the CDR3: TGTGCCAGCCGGGGGGGTGGAGGAAGCTACGAGCAGTACTTC. Amino acid sequence: CASRGGGGSYEQYF.

The rearrangement links TRBV18 to TRBJ2-7; D unresolved. Trimming took off 6 bases at V and 0 bases at J, with 3 bases between the two ends. Germline loops: CDR1 KGHSH, CDR2 LQKENI. The CDR3 is 11 amino acids. The CDR3 spells CASSSSYEQYF. The DNA of the CDR3 is TGTGCCAGCTCCAGCTCCTACGAGCAGTACTTC. Supplemented by reference TRBV18 and TRBJ2-7, the full variable domain reads NAGVMQNPRHLVRRRGQEARLRCSPMKGHSHVYWYRQLPEEGLKFMVYLQKENIIDESGMPKERFSAEFPKEGPSILRIQQVVRGDSAAYFCASSSSYEQYFGPGTRLTVT.

This clone was seen a handful of times. V usage is TRBV27 and J usage is TRBJ2-3, with TRBD2 identical over 10 bases. V was pared by 3 bases and J by 2 bases, with 20 bases of the junction left unmatched. Looked up from germline, CDR1 is MNHEY and CDR2 is SMNVEV (reference sequence). The CDR3 is made up of 21 amino acids. The chain's CDR3 is CASSLTPPRESGRVVTDTQYF. The CDR3 DNA sequence: TGTGCCAGCAGTTTGACCCCCCCGCGGGAGAGCGGGAGGGTGGTCACAGATACGCAGTATTTT.

The chain recombines TRBV2 with TRBJ2-5; TRBD2 matches at 11 bases. The CDR3 has 14 residues. Germline V gene lookup returns CDR1 SNHLY and CDR2 FYNNEI. J lost 5 bases, V lost 7 bases, and 6 bases had no gene match. The DNA of the CDR3 is TGTGCCAGCAACCCCGTAGCGGGAGGGGAGACCCAGTACTTC. Its protein product is CASNPVAGGETQYF.

This clone occurred once. The chain has TRBV7-8 and TRBJ2-7, with 7 positions matching TRBD1. The J segment lost 3 bases and the V segment lost 3 bases, leaving 5 bases of the junction unmatched. Germline CDR1 is SGHVS and CDR2 is FQNEAQ. The CDR3 runs 14 residues. The CDR3 is CASSFGTEHYEQYF. Written as DNA, the CDR3 is TGTGCCAGCAGCTTCGGGACAGAGCACTACGAGCAGTACTTC.

The chain joins TRBV29-1 to TRBJ1-5, with a possible D match to TRBD1 (5 bases). The germline V gene encodes CDR1 SQVTM and CDR2 ANQGSEA. This CDR3 is built from 14 residues. V dropped 4 bases and J dropped 3 bases, with 13 bases sitting between them. Here the CDR3 reads CSVADGGFNQPQHF. In nucleotides, the CDR3 is TGCAGCGTTGCTGACGGGGGGTTCAATCAGCCCCAGCATTTT.

In nucleotides, the CDR3 is TGTGCCAGCTCACCACCGGGGACCAATCAGCCCCAGCATTTT. Protein product: CASSPPGTNQPQHF. The chain links TRBV18 to TRBJ1-5; D is perhaps TRBD1 (5 bases). In germline, CDR1 is KGHSH, CDR2 LQKENI. The CDR3 sequence is 14 residues long. Trimming cost V 0 bases and J 3 bases, with 6 bases left between them.

The CDR3 DNA follows: TGTGCCAGCAGCGGGCAGGGAATGAACACTGAAGCTTTCTTT. Its protein is CASSGQGMNTEAFF. The chain links TRBV7-8 to TRBJ1-1; D is perhaps TRBD1 (5 bases). CDR1 and CDR2 from the germline V gene are SGHVS and FQNEAQ. V was cut by 5 bases and J by 0 bases, with 10 bases left in between. The length of the CDR3 is 14 residues.

The chain carries TRBV30 and TRBJ1-4; possible D gene TRBD1, 5 bases. The CDR3 is 13 amino acids. The V gene's germline CDR1 is GTSNPN and CDR2 SVGIG (reference sequence). V dropped 0 bases and J dropped 3 bases, with 5 bases sitting between them. Here the CDR3 reads CAWSVQANEKLFF. The CDR3 DNA reads as TGTGCCTGGAGTGTACAGGCTAATGAAAAACTGTTTTTT.

The V and J genes are TRBV2 and TRBJ2-7; D is undetermined. Germline CDR1 SNHLY, CDR2 FYNNEI. The CDR3 has 12 amino acids. With 3 bases removed from V and 1 base from J, the gap between germline ends came to 4 bases. Here the CDR3 reads CASSDGSYEQYF. DNA for the CDR3: TGTGCCAGCAGTGACGGGTCCTACGAGCAGTACTTC.

This chain connects TRBV7-3 to TRBJ2-3, with 9 bases aligning to TRBD2. The CDR3 extends over 14 amino acids. From germline, CDR1 is SGHTA and CDR2 FQGTGA. V lost 5 bases and J lost 6; bases outside the gene matches: 6. CDR3 DNA: TGTGCCAGCAGCCCGCTAGCGGGAAAGGATACGCAGTATTTT. Translating gives CASSPLAGKDTQYF.

The rearrangement uses TRBV19 and TRBJ2-3, with D possibly TRBD2 on 6 matching bases. Germline V gene data show CDR1 as LNHDA and CDR2 as SQIVND (reference sequence). The CDR3 length is 16 residues. V lost 5 bases to trimming and J lost 4 bases, with 19 bases between them. The CDR3 DNA is TGTGCCAGTAGTCCCTACCCCCTGACGGGAGCAGATACGCAGTATTTT. Its protein product is CASSPYPLTGADTQYF.

The chain employs TRBV19 and TRBJ2-5, with TRBD2 matching over 7 bases. Germline values: CDR1 LNHDA, CDR2 SQIVND (reference sequence). This CDR3 is 15 amino acids long. V trimming: 6 bases; J trimming: 5 bases; junction bases outside the gene matches: 12. In DNA form, the CDR3 reads TGTGCCAGTAGCGCGGCAGCGGGAATCGGGGAGACCCAGTACTTC. Its protein is CASSAAAGIGETQYF.

This chain connects TRBV5-1 to TRBJ1-2; D perhaps matches TRBD1 (5 bases). CDR3 size: 15 residues. CDR1 SGHRS and CDR2 YFSETQ come from the germline V gene. Trimming cost V 5 bases and J 2 bases, with 16 bases left between them. CDR3 loop: CASSLMAGTNYGYTF. The CDR3 DNA sequence: TGCGCCAGCAGTTTAATGGCAGGGACCAACTATGGCTACACCTTC. Full variable domain (rest looked up from reference TRBV5-1 and TRBJ1-2): KAGVTQTPRYLIKTRGQQVTLSCSPISGHRSVSWYQQTPGQGLQFLFEYFSETQRNKGNFPGRFSGRQFSNSRSEMNVSTLELGDSALYLCASSLMAGTNYGYTFGSGTRLTVV.

V and J are TRBV19 and TRBJ1-2, with D possibly being TRBD1 (5 bases). The CDR3 has 14 residues. The V end lost 5 bases, the J end lost 5 bases, and 15 bases lay between the germline ends. Germline CDR1 and CDR2: LNHDA and SQIVND (reference sequence). The CDR3 nucleotides read TGTGCCAGTAGTTGGGGGGAGAACGCTTATGGCTACACCTTC. Its translation: CASSWGENAYGYTF.

This clone was observed once. The chain is built from TRBV6-2 or TRBV6-3 and TRBJ2-7, with 14 bases lining up with TRBD2. Germline values: CDR1 MNHEY, CDR2 SVGEGT. With V trimmed by 2 bases and J by 2 bases, 5 bases remained unmatched. The CDR3 totals 17 residues. The DNA for the CDR3 is TGTGCCAGCAGTTACAGCAGACTAGCGGGAGGGACCTACGAGCAGTACTTC. Protein sequence: CASSYSRLAGGTYEQYF.

The rearrangement joins TRBV28 to TRBJ1-1; tentative D call: TRBD1 (6 bases). The length of the CDR3 is 15 residues. V gave up 2 bases and J gave up 4 bases, with 14 bases separating them. Germline V gives CDR1 MDHEN, CDR2 SYDVKM. The CDR3 loop reads CASSLITGRGTEAFF. Here the CDR3 DNA reads TGTGCCAGCAGTTTAATTACAGGGCGCGGCACTGAAGCTTTCTTT.

On this clone itself: The sample contains more than one DNA sequence encoding this CDR3. V is TRBV9 and J is TRBJ2-1; TRBD2 is a possible D gene (6 bases). Germline lookup yields CDR1 SGDLS and CDR2 YYNGEE. The V gene lost 0 bases and the J gene lost 3 bases, with 7 bases spanning the gap. There are 14 residues in the CDR3. The CDR3 nucleotides read TGTGCCAGCAGCGTAGGGGGAGGCTACAATGAGCAGTTCTTC. As protein: CASSVGGGYNEQFF.

The chain carries TRBV4-2 and TRBJ2-7, with D maybe TRBD2 (6 bases). V lost 0 bases and J lost 3, with 12 bases in between. The CDR3 is made up of 15 amino acids. Germline loops: CDR1 LGHNA, CDR2 YNFKEQ. The CDR3 loop reads CASSQEGTSSYEQYF. In nucleotides, the CDR3 is TGTGCCAGCAGCCAAGAAGGGACTTCAAGCTACGAGCAGTACTTC.

The chain is built from TRBV7-2 and TRBJ1-2; maybe TRBD1 (6 bases). There are 14 residues in the CDR3. Germline V gene lookup returns CDR1 SGHTA and CDR2 FQGNSA. V was clipped by 1 base and J by 5 bases, with 11 bases between them. Here the CDR3 DNA reads TGTGCCAGCAGCTTAGGAGGCGGACAGTATGGCTACACCTTC. Encoded protein: CASSLGGGQYGYTF.

The chain uses TRBV18 and TRBJ2-7; TRBD1 aligns across 7 bases. V lost 3 bases and J lost 7; bases outside the gene matches: 9. The CDR3 runs to 14 residues. Germline-derived CDR1 and CDR2 are KGHSH and LQKENI. The CDR3, as DNA: TGTGCCAGCTCACCGAGACAGGGCCCTGGGGAGCAGTACTTC. Amino acid sequence: CASSPRQGPGEQYF.

The chain employs TRBV10-3 and TRBJ2-7; 8 nucleotides align to TRBD1. Losses at the gene ends were 3 bases for V and 2 bases for J; bases not matched to a gene: 6. The V gene's germline CDR1 is ENHRY and CDR2 SYGVKD. This CDR3 is 15 amino acids long. The CDR3 DNA sequence: TGTGCCATCAGTGAAACTCAGGGGGCTCCCTACGAGCAGTACTTC. Translating it yields CAISETQGAPYEQYF.

This clone was counted once. The chain is built from TRBV28 and TRBJ1-1; D uncertain. Germline V gene data show CDR1 as MDHEN and CDR2 as SYDVKM. This CDR3 spans 13 amino acids. V shed 3 bases and J shed 0 bases, with 5 bases lying between them. The CDR3 DNA follows: TGTGCCAGCAGTTTGGTCTTGAACACTGAAGCTTTCTTT. It encodes CASSLVLNTEAFF.

This chain joins TRBV27 and TRBJ2-1; D possibly corresponds to TRBD2 (5 bases). Germline-derived CDR1 and CDR2 are MNHEY and SMNVEV (reference sequence). V was cut by 4 bases and J by 0 bases, with 16 bases left in between. The CDR3 extends over 17 amino acids. Here the CDR3 reads CASSSPGKAASYNEQFF. CDR3 DNA sequence: TGTGCCAGCAGTTCGCCCGGTAAAGCGGCCTCCTACAATGAGCAGTTCTTC.

The J gene is TRBJ1-3, the V gene TRBV9; 7 bases fit TRBD1. Trimming cost V 4 bases and J 2 bases; bases outside gene matches: 21. The CDR3 loop spans 20 amino acids. The V gene's germline CDR1 is SGDLS and CDR2 YYNGEE. This CDR3 reads CASSPTPRTRQGSPGNTIYF. The CDR3, as DNA: TGTGCCAGCAGCCCGACACCACGAACCAGACAGGGATCCCCTGGAAACACCATATATTTT.

The chain is built from TRBV6-5 and TRBJ1-5, with D possibly TRBD1 on 5 matching bases. The CDR3 is 12 amino acids. CDR1 and CDR2 (germline): MNHEY, SVGAGI. Trimming pared 6 bases from V and 3 bases from J, leaving 6 bases between. The CDR3 sequence: CASRGPNQPQHF. DNA for the CDR3: TGTGCCAGCAGGGGGCCCAATCAGCCCCAGCATTTT.

This chain joins TRBV19 and TRBJ2-6, with TRBD1 as a possible D gene (6 bases). Trimming removed 5 bases from V and 2 bases from J, with 19 bases in between. The germline CDR1 and CDR2 sequences are LNHDA and SQIVND (reference sequence). The CDR3 contains 18 residues. The CDR3 region is CASSPRGTGRAGANVLTF. In nucleotides, the CDR3 is TGTGCCAGTAGTCCTAGGGGGACGGGACGAGCTGGGGCCAACGTCCTGACTTTC.